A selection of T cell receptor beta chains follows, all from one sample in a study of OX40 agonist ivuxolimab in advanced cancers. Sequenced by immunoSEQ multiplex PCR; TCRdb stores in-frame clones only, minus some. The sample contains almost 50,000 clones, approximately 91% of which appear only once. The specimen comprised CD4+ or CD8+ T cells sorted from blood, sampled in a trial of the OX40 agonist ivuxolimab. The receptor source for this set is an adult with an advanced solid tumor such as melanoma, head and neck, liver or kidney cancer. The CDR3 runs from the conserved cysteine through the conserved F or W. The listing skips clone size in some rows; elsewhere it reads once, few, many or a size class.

CDR3aa: CASSLETGGESRLFF; abundance: .; v_gene: TRBV5-4
CDR3aa: CASNKGQSSYNEQFF; abundance: few; v_gene: TRBV19
CDR3aa: CASSQKGFFAATNEKLFF; abundance: .; v_gene: TRBV5-5
CDR3aa: CASSLYGTDTQYF; abundance: .; v_gene: TRBV14
CDR3aa: CASSPYGRQEDEKLFF; abundance: .; v_gene: TRBV5-6
CDR3aa: CASSLDRYYEQYF; abundance: .; v_gene: TRBV7-9
CDR3aa: CASSHDSGVGETQYF; abundance: .; v_gene: TRBV9
CDR3aa: CASGERYGYTF; abundance: .; v_gene: TRBV2
CDR3aa: CASSLAGTVPLFSGNTIYF; abundance: once; v_gene: TRBV18
CDR3aa: CSVVLRTDSTDTQYF; abundance: once; v_gene: TRBV29-1
CDR3aa: CASSWGGHATDTQYF; abundance: .; v_gene: TRBV11-3
CDR3aa: CASSATGGSNEKLFF; abundance: .; v_gene: TRBV5-1
CDR3aa: CASSVTGGMNTEAFF; abundance: .; v_gene: TRBV2
CDR3aa: CASSHHRETQYF; abundance: .; v_gene: TRBV6-5
CDR3aa: CASSLYGNEQFF; abundance: .; v_gene: TRBV7-6
CDR3aa: CASSYLANTGELFF; abundance: once; v_gene: TRBV6-5
CDR3aa: CSATDNYGYTF; abundance: .; v_gene: TRBV20-1
CDR3aa: CASKIYQGSYEQYF; abundance: .; v_gene: TRBV2
CDR3aa: CASSSDNRDSYEQYF; abundance: .; v_gene: TRBV19
CDR3aa: CASSASGDRRSAYNEQFF; abundance: .; v_gene: TRBV9
CDR3aa: CASSSQPTLKAFF; abundance: .; v_gene: TRBV28
CDR3aa: CASSPAVGTGANVLTF; abundance: .; v_gene: TRBV4-3
CDR3aa: CASSYSTGDTEAFF; abundance: .; v_gene: TRBV6-6
CDR3aa: CASSPTGVKKLFF; abundance: .; v_gene: TRBV18
CDR3aa: CASSISGATYEQYF; abundance: .; v_gene: TRBV19
CDR3aa: CASSSQGRTGANVLTF; abundance: .; v_gene: TRBV7-9
CDR3aa: CASSLVTGIGETQYF; abundance: .; v_gene: TRBV5-1
CDR3aa: CASSLRRGSTDTQYF; abundance: .; v_gene: TRBV5-1
CDR3aa: CASSAGLAGNTDTQYF; abundance: .; v_gene: TRBV7-8
CDR3aa: CAWSDPQRQGTYEQYF; abundance: .; v_gene: TRBV30
CDR3aa: CASSLGTAPYNEQFF; abundance: .; v_gene: TRBV27
CDR3aa: CASSLPRAPYEQYF; abundance: once; v_gene: TRBV28
CDR3aa: CASSENTGIGYTF; abundance: .; v_gene: TRBV6-6
CDR3aa: CASSPDRLLSQETQYF; abundance: .; v_gene: TRBV5-4
CDR3aa: CASSTFPGHQSTDAQYF; abundance: .; v_gene: TRBV23-1
CDR3aa: CASSNGLAGVETQYF; abundance: once; v_gene: TRBV28
CDR3aa: CASSEPGEGNEQFF; abundance: .; v_gene: TRBV25-1
CDR3aa: CASSWPRGGTGTDTQYF; abundance: .; v_gene: TRBV2
CDR3aa: CASSLDKAGLAGGTDTQYF; abundance: .; v_gene: TRBV11-2
CDR3aa: CASSPDYMNTGELFF; abundance: .; v_gene: TRBV9
CDR3aa: CASSFGDRGYEQYF; abundance: .; v_gene: TRBV6-5
CDR3aa: CASSTGTSGVPQYF; abundance: .; v_gene: TRBV9
CDR3aa: CASRLGTGRGEQYF; abundance: .; v_gene: TRBV6-5
CDR3aa: CASSIFSGGAYEQYF; abundance: .; v_gene: TRBV7-8
CDR3aa: CASSQERAANEKLFF; abundance: .; v_gene: TRBV4-1